The rows below give T cell receptor beta chains drawn from one sample of a study of shared clonotypes between healthy human individuals. Profiled with immunoSEQ multiplex PCR; TCRdb holds only in-frame clones, not every one. This table has approximately 92,000 clones, around 68% appearing once. The sequencing input was memory CD8+ T cells sorted from blood. All receptors come from a man aged 30 to 45 in good health. CDR3s include the opening cysteine and the closing phenylalanine or tryptophan.

v_gene	j_gene	CDR3aa
TRBV5-1	TRBJ1-1	CASSSRTGGMNTEAFF
TRBV2	TRBJ2-4	CASSEGWAGATKNIQYF
TRBV6-1	TRBJ2-1	CATQIEPYNEQFF
TRBV28	TRBJ2-1	CASSFGTFANEQFF
TRBV28	TRBJ2-7	CASLSRIRRIYEQYF
TRBV7-3	TRBJ2-1	CASSLILAGTPFYNEQFF
TRBV27	TRBJ2-2	CASSGFTGELFF
TRBV6-1	TRBJ2-7	CATSQGVRYEQYF
TRBV10-3	TRBJ2-1	CAILAGAENEQFF
TRBV27	TRBJ1-2	CASSPQGDSRGYTF
TRBV7-2	TRBJ1-1	CASSQQGASEAFF
TRBV6-5	TRBJ2-1	CASSYDGTNNEQFF
TRBV9	TRBJ2-1	CASSGRQGYNEQFF
TRBV28	TRBJ2-2	CASTTPGEYTKVRIAGELFF
TRBV6-1	TRBJ1-5	CASSLGQGGGQPQHF
TRBV28	TRBJ1-5	CASSGSVSNQPQHF
TRBV10-2	TRBJ1-5	CASCQTGGRLQPQHF
TRBV27	TRBJ2-7	CASSLRRASFGEQYF
TRBV27	TRBJ1-1	CASRWTPNTEAFF
TRBV27	TRBJ1-5	CASSLRLDRVNQPQHF
TRBV28	TRBJ2-7	CASSLWGTGLDEQYF
TRBV11-1	TRBJ2-1	CASSFMEGIFYNEQFF
TRBV29-1	TRBJ2-4	CSVPGGENIQYF
TRBV7-2	TRBJ1-2	CASSLHSGTDLYGYTF
TRBV5-4	TRBJ2-1	CASSLALDGGGKLYNEQFF
TRBV27	TRBJ2-1	CASSTIGGRALNEQFF
TRBV7-6	TRBJ1-2	CASSIAAESRTYGYTF
TRBV18	TRBJ2-3	CATNPLASNTDTQYF
TRBV12-2	TRBJ2-1	CASRSYRGRALTYNEQFF
TRBV25-1	TRBJ2-7	CASSASRGNTYEQYF
TRBV14	TRBJ2-5	CASSQDGTQYF
TRBV13	TRBJ2-1	CASSRLAGVSYNEQFF
TRBV7-9	TRBJ2-3	CASSPTSGRSTDTQYF
TRBV5-1	TRBJ1-2	CASSAGGSGFYYGYTF
TRBV28	TRBJ1-1	CASSPLIGGNTEAFF
TRBV6-5	TRBJ2-1	CASRRTSPYNEQFF
TRBV9	TRBJ2-2	CASSVQGAGGELFF
TRBV14	TRBJ2-1	CASSFWGGSLDEQFF
TRBV29-1	TRBJ2-2	CSVEAASTGELFF
TRBV27	TRBJ2-1	CASSLSPGLVWIYNEQFF
TRBV15	TRBJ2-1	CATSRGKGSNEQFF
TRBV6-5	TRBJ1-2	CASSYSIEEGNYGYTF
TRBV19	TRBJ2-7	CASRLTKSSYEQYF